These 5 T cell receptor beta chains were sequenced from one sample in a study of human T cells and chemical hapten exposure. TCRdb re-called the RACE reads through MiXCR, storing one row per CDR3 protein. The data hold around 99,000 distinct CDR3 sequences, with approximately 11% observed a single time. The time point is: patch test 2, 6 weeks after DPC sensitization. The treatment here: therapeutic diphenylcyclopropenone sensitization with weekly scalp DPC. The sequencing used whole blood, collected in connection with sensitization to the hapten diphenylcyclopropenone (DPC). These receptor sequences come from a middle-aged man with alopecia areata. Some clones in this sample may be carry-over from other donors' samples.

This sequence joins TRBV12-3 or TRBV12-4 and TRBJ2-7, with TRBD2 identical over 10 bases. Trimming at V came to 6 bases and at J to 6 bases, leaving 8 bases not matched to a gene. CDR3 size: 14 residues. The chain's CDR3 is CASSLWASGSEQYF. The CDR3, as DNA: TGTGCCAGCAGCCTCTGGGCTAGCGGGAGCGAGCAGTACTTC.

This clonotype was observed a few times. For the CDR3, the DNA is TGCAGTGCTAGAGAGCAGGGTAGGGAGACCCAGTACTTC. The encoded protein is CSAREQGRETQYF. The chain has TRBV20-1 and TRBJ2-5; perhaps TRBD1 as D (5 bases). The CDR3 has 13 amino acids. Germline values: CDR1 DFQATT, CDR2 SNEGSKA (reference sequence). V gave up 0 bases and J gave up 5 bases, with 10 bases separating them.

The gene calls are TRBV30 and TRBJ2-1; unclear D gene. Germline assignment: CDR1 GTSNPN and CDR2 SVGIG (reference sequence). The CDR3 covers 11 residues. V lost 0 bases and J 9 bases, leaving 6 bases between the germline ends. The CDR3 DNA is TGTGCCTGGAGTGTTGGCGGTGAGCAGTTCTTC. Translating gives CAWSVGGEQFF.

The V call is TRBV4-3, the J call TRBJ1-2; no clear D gene. Trimming removed 1 base from V and 4 bases from J, with 7 bases in between. Germline loops: CDR1 LGHNA, CDR2 YSLEER. This CDR3 is built from 13 residues. The CDR3 here is CASSQAVTYGYTF. In nucleotides, the CDR3 is TGCGCCAGCAGCCAAGCAGTTACCTATGGCTACACCTTC.

This clonotype showed up just once. This sequence joins TRBV24-1 and TRBJ1-1; D call uncertain. CDR1 and CDR2 (germline): KGHDR, SFDVKD. The length of the CDR3 is 15 residues. Trimming removed 0 bases from V and 11 bases from J, with 18 bases in between. The CDR3 bases are TGTGCCACCAGTGATTTGGGTGTGAGGTTTGAAGAGGCTTTCTTT. It specifies CATSDLGVRFEEAFF.